The sequence of this T cell receptor beta chain was determined in a study of a mutant IDH1 vaccine in newly diagnosed glioma. About the study: Treated patients were roughly 62% male, approximately 40% female, mean age approximately 42 years.

Data came from immunoSEQ multiplex PCR; TCRdb stores just in-frame clones and leaves some out. This sample has roughly 35,000 clones; approximately 91% occur once, and the top ten carry around 5%. Findings of the study overall: Top peripheral T cell clonotype shifts appeared unrelated to pseudoprogression. Researchers report vaccine-induced immune responses in roughly 94% of patients.

As to this clone: What it recognizes is unknown.

The germline V gene has CDR1 MGHRA and CDR2 YSYEKL. This CDR3 has 16 residues. The V end lost 4 bases, the J end lost 0 bases, and 15 bases lay between the germline ends. Indicated time point: baseline, week 1 (first vaccination visit). The treatment was: pre-vaccination baseline after standard-of-care therapy. This clonotype was sampled from a woman aged 40 to 50 with glioma. V is TRBV4-1 and J is TRBJ1-2; D is ambiguous. The source was PBMCs, collected from a glioma patient treated with radiotherapy, temozolomide or both. The CDR3 region is CASSPSVGSANYGYTF. In DNA form, the CDR3 reads TGCGCCAGCAGCCCTTCTGTGGGCTCAGCTAACTATGGCTACACCTTC.